The 23 T cell receptor beta chains in this list originate from one sample, sequenced in a study of T-cell memory formation after mild COVID-19. MiXCR, run by TCRdb on the 5' RACE reads, gives a single entry per CDR3 protein. The sample has about 470,000 distinct CDR3 sequences, roughly 25% seen once. Sequencing was done on a sample of PBMCs or a T cell subset sorted from them (not recorded which). The source of these receptors is an adult woman who had mild COVID-19 (a few samples of this study predate the infection). Cell type and time point are not known.

This sequence joins TRBV6-2 or TRBV6-3 and TRBJ1-1; a possible D gene is TRBD1 (5 bases). This CDR3 comprises 13 residues. The V gene lost 5 bases and the J gene lost 3 bases, with 10 bases spanning the gap. Germline V gene sequence: CDR1 MNHEY, CDR2 SVGEGT. The CDR3 reads CASSALQDTEAFF. The DNA for the CDR3 is TGTGCCAGCAGTGCCCTACAGGACACTGAAGCTTTCTTT.

This chain joins TRBV6-2 or TRBV6-3 and TRBJ2-1, with D tentatively TRBD1 or TRBD2 (6 bases each). CDR3 length: 13 residues. From germline, CDR1 is MNHEY and CDR2 SVGEGT. The V and J ends lost 8 bases and 9 bases respectively, with 17 bases between them. The DNA of the CDR3 is TGTGCCAGCGGTGGGGGGCGAGGTTTTGAGCAGTTCTTC. As protein: CASGGGRGFEQFF.

This clonotype has only a few counts. The chain has TRBV6-5 and TRBJ2-7; 8 bases align to TRBD2. This CDR3 has 12 residues. CDR1 MNHEY and CDR2 SVGAGI come from the germline V gene. The CDR3 nucleotides are TGTACCACACGGGGGGGTCGCGACGAGCAGTACTTC. Residues: CTTRGGRDEQYF.

The V call is TRBV7-8, the J call TRBJ2-5, with D tentatively TRBD1 (5 bases). This CDR3 spans 15 amino acids. Germline CDR1 SGHVS, CDR2 FQNEAQ. V lost 1 base and J 1 base, leaving 10 bases between the germline ends. In DNA form, the CDR3 reads TGTGCCAGCAGCTTAGGATGGGGCGCCCAAGAGACCCAGTACTTC. Protein: CASSLGWGAQETQYF.

This rearrangement joins TRBV7-9 to TRBJ2-5, with 9 bases fitting TRBD2. The CDR3 consists of 12 residues. With V trimmed by 9 bases and J by 5 bases, 4 bases remained unmatched. Looked up from germline, CDR1 is SEHNR and CDR2 is FQNEAQ (reference sequence). The CDR3 DNA sequence: TGTGCCAGTCAGCGGGGGGTGGAGACCCAGTACTTC. It yields the protein CASQRGVETQYF.

The rearrangement uses TRBV24-1 and TRBJ2-3; D possibly corresponds to TRBD2 (5 bases). CDR3 length: 14 amino acids. With 3 bases removed from V and 4 bases from J, the gap between germline ends came to 10 bases. CDR1 is KGHDR, CDR2 SFDVKD, per germline. Written as DNA, the CDR3 is TGTGCCACCAGTGATACCCGGAGGTCAGATACGCAGTATTTT. As protein: CATSDTRRSDTQYF.

This clonotype showed up many times. V usage is TRBV27 and J usage is TRBJ1-5, with D hard to call. Trimming pared 5 bases from V and 2 bases from J, leaving 22 bases between. The CDR3 loop spans 18 amino acids. Germline-derived CDR1 and CDR2 are MNHEY and SMNVEV (reference sequence). CDR3 in amino acids: CASSQTVDLFGGNQPQHF. CDR3 bases: TGTGCCAGCAGTCAAACGGTCGACCTTTTTGGGGGCAATCAGCCCCAGCATTTT.

This clonotype has more than one count but fewer than ten. V is TRBV12-3 or TRBV12-4 and J is TRBJ2-1, with TRBD2 matching over 11 bases. There are 15 residues in the CDR3. J gave up 5 bases and V 6 bases, and 6 bases lay outside the gene matches. This chain's CDR3 is CASRLSGREDNEQFF. The CDR3 DNA follows: TGTGCCAGCAGACTTAGCGGGAGGGAAGACAATGAGCAGTTCTTC.

This clonotype showed up just a few times. For the CDR3, the DNA is TGTGCCAGCAGCCTTCTTCAGAACACTGAAGCTTTCTTT. It translates to CASSLLQNTEAFF. This chain connects TRBV7-9 to TRBJ1-1; D not resolved. Trimming stripped 5 bases from V and 1 base from J, with 8 bases between. Germline V gene lookup returns CDR1 SEHNR and CDR2 FQNEAQ (reference sequence). This CDR3 has 13 amino acids.

This clonotype showed up just a few times. The chain links TRBV4-2 to TRBJ2-2; no definite D call. V gave up 0 bases and J gave up 7 bases, with 9 bases separating them. This CDR3 comprises 14 residues. Germline V CDR1 and CDR2: LGHNA, YNFKEQ. CDR3 in DNA: TGTGCCAGCAGCCAAGATCGTGAATACGGGGAGCTGTTTTTT. This encodes CASSQDREYGELFF.

In this sample, this clonotype turned up a few times. The chain couples TRBV4-3 to TRBJ2-5; D gene uncertain. The CDR3 is made up of 18 amino acids. The germline gives CDR1 LGHNA, CDR2 YSLEER. Trimming cost V 0 bases and J 4 bases, with 21 bases left between them. CDR3 sequence (DNA): TGCGCCAGCAGCCAAGATCTGGTAGGGTGGGAAGTCGGAGAGACCCAGTACTTC. Protein product: CASSQDLVGWEVGETQYF.

This clonotype was seen only a few times. The chain joins TRBV5-1 to TRBJ2-7, with D perhaps TRBD1 (6 bases). V lost 0 bases and J 2 bases, leaving 9 bases between the germline ends. The CDR3 loop spans 14 amino acids. Germline CDR1 SGHRS, CDR2 YFSETQ. As DNA, the CDR3 is TGCGCCAGCAGCTTGGAGGACAGTACCTACGAGCAGTACTTC. This translates into CASSLEDSTYEQYF.

The gene calls are TRBV9 and TRBJ1-2; D is ambiguous. In germline, CDR1 is SGDLS, CDR2 YYNGEE. Trimming took 0 bases from V and 3 from J, leaving 9 bases between them. The CDR3 is made up of 14 amino acids. CDR3 coding DNA: TGTGCCAGCAGCGTAGGAAACGGGTACTATGGCTACACCTTC. This translates into CASSVGNGYYGYTF.

The V gene is TRBV7-9, the J gene TRBJ2-7; maybe TRBD2 (6 bases). The V end was cut by 3 bases, the J end by 5 bases, with 11 bases between. Germline V gene lookup returns CDR1 SEHNR and CDR2 FQNEAQ (reference sequence). The CDR3 spans 13 residues. The CDR3: CASSFGGTHEQYF. CDR3 DNA sequence: TGTGCCAGCAGCTTCGGGGGAACCCACGAGCAGTACTTC.

This chain uses TRBV24-1 with TRBJ2-1; 8 nucleotides line up with TRBD2. The CDR3 covers 16 residues. Germline trimming cut 3 bases from V and 3 bases from J; bases unmatched to any gene: 6. Germline V lookup: CDR1 KGHDR, CDR2 SFDVKD. CDR3 sequence reads: CATSDTGTRDYNEQFF. CDR3 in DNA: TGTGCCACCAGTGATACCGGGACTAGGGACTACAATGAGCAGTTCTTC.

This clonotype appeared many times. The V and J genes are TRBV5-1 and TRBJ2-5; 7 bases align to TRBD2. The germline V gene encodes CDR1 SGHRS and CDR2 YFSETQ. V was clipped by 4 bases and J by 4 bases; unmatched bases: 4. The CDR3 runs to 13 residues. Here the CDR3 reads CASSTGGGETQYF. The CDR3 nucleotides read TGCGCCAGCAGCACTGGGGGGGGAGAGACCCAGTACTTC.

This clonotype was seen more than once but under ten times. V gene TRBV9 combines with J gene TRBJ2-1; TRBD2 matches 9 bases. With V trimmed by 4 bases and J by 5 bases, 10 bases remained unmatched. There are 16 residues in the CDR3. The germline V gene has CDR1 SGDLS and CDR2 YYNGEE. The DNA for the CDR3 is TGTGCCAGCAGCCCTCCTGGACTAGCGAAAAACAATGAGCAGTTCTTC. It encodes CASSPPGLAKNNEQFF.

The gene calls are TRBV23-1 and TRBJ2-1; TRBD2 might be the D (7 bases). TRBV23-1 is recorded as an ORF, its role being uncertain. The germline V and J ends were trimmed by 6 bases and 0 bases, with 30 bases remaining between them. The CDR3 totals 21 residues. The DNA of the CDR3 is TGCGCCAGCAGCCCCTTTCCTGGGGGGGGGCTACGAATGAGCTCCTACAATGAGCAGTTCTTC. Translating it yields CASSPFPGGGLRMSSYNEQFF.

The rearrangement uses TRBV3-1 and TRBJ2-5, with D tentatively TRBD1 (5 bases). Germline V gene data show CDR1 as LGHDT and CDR2 as YNNKEL (reference sequence). This CDR3 has 14 residues. Trimming shortened V by 3 bases and J by 1 base, and 9 bases separated the two germline ends. The CDR3 DNA follows: TGTGCCAGCAGCCATCAGGGCCTCCAAGAGACCCAGTACTTC. Translated, it gives CASSHQGLQETQYF.

This clonotype was seen only a few times. The chain has TRBV7-9 and TRBJ1-4; 10 nucleotides agree with TRBD1. CDR1 and CDR2 (germline): SEHNR, FQNEAQ (reference sequence). V shed 4 bases, J shed 6 bases, and the junction held 8 bases outside the gene matches. The CDR3 extends over 16 amino acids. CDR3 sequence: CASSYQPGTGDEKLFF. The CDR3, as DNA: TGTGCCAGCAGCTATCAACCGGGGACAGGGGATGAAAAACTGTTTTTT.

The chain combines TRBV28 with TRBJ2-7; no definite D call. Trimming took 3 bases from V and 1 from J, leaving 16 bases between them. The length of the CDR3 is 16 residues. Germline V gene data show CDR1 as MDHEN and CDR2 as SYDVKM. CDR3: CASSFPILGGSYEQYF. The DNA of the CDR3 is TGTGCCAGCAGTTTCCCTATCCTGGGCGGATCCTACGAGCAGTACTTC.

V and J are TRBV7-9 and TRBJ2-3; a possible D gene is TRBD2 (6 bases). The CDR3 length is 16 residues. Germline V gives CDR1 SEHNR, CDR2 FQNEAQ (reference sequence). Trimming stripped 2 bases from V and 2 bases from J, with 14 bases between. CDR3 residues: CASSLILAGPTDTQYF. The CDR3 nucleotides are TGTGCCAGCAGCTTAATTTTGGCGGGGCCCACAGATACGCAGTATTTT.

Here the CDR3 reads CASGFSPGTSGGTGELFF. Here the CDR3 DNA reads TGTGCTAGTGGTTTCTCTCCCGGGACTAGCGGGGGGACCGGGGAGCTGTTTTTT. V usage is TRBV12-5 and J usage is TRBJ2-2; TRBD2 aligns across 15 bases. Germline loops: CDR1 LGHNT, CDR2 FRNRAP. This CDR3 is 18 amino acids long. Trimming took 3 bases from V and 5 from J; bases not matched to a gene: 7.